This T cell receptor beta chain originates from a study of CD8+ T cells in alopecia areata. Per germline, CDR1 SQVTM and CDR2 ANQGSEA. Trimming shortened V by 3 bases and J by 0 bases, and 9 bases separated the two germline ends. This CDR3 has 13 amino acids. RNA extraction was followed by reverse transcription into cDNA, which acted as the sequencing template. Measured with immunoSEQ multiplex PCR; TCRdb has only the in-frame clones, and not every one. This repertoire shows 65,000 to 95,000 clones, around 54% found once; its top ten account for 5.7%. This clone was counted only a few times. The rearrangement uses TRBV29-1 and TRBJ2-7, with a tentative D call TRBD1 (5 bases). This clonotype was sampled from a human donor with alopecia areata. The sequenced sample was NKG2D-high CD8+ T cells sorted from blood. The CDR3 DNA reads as TGCAGCGTTGATGCAGGGCCCTCCTACGAGCAGTACTTC. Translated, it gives CSVDAGPSYEQYF.